Many counts were recorded for the clone carrying this T cell receptor (beta chain). Its antigen is currently unknown. The data are from a study of blood T cells in healthy people across ages. Study findings and constraints: Observed TCR beta diversity per million T cells went down as age went up. This fall followed a roughly linear course with age.

Primed by a sample-barcoded 5' primer and a J-beta primer mix, a second PCR proceeded for about 7 to 11 cycles. From each sample, at least 2.5 million paired-end reads containing CDR3 were obtained. From the 5' RACE reads, TCRdb called clonotypes with MiXCR, one entry per CDR3 protein. The sample has approximately 2,000,000 distinct CDR3 sequences; around 40% are singletons. Per germline, CDR1 SQVTM and CDR2 ANQGSEA. The CDR3 totals 12 residues. V shed 6 bases, J shed 2 bases, and the junction held 1 base outside the gene matches. Each donor was a healthy Caucasian individual from Russia, aged roughly 6 to 95.

This TCR was sampled from a human donor in good health. V is TRBV29-1 and J is TRBJ1-2; 9 bases agree with TRBD1. The sequencing input was blood. The CDR3 bases are TGCAGCGTCGGACAGGGGAACTATGGCTACACCTTC. This codes for CSVGQGNYGYTF.